Many counts were recorded for the clone carrying this TCR beta chain. Its antigen is not known. Participants, patients aged 18 to 65, had newly diagnosed hyperthyroidism with a duration under 2 months. Exclusion followed for patients with uncontrolled infection, other autoimmune disease, pregnancy or lactation. The sample belongs to a study of T cells in Graves' hyperthyroidism and ophthalmopathy. This CDR3 spans 11 amino acids. Germline CDR1 SGHTA, CDR2 FQGNSA. The V gene lost 5 bases and the J gene lost 7 bases, with 6 bases spanning the gap. Points from the study as a whole: Blood shared most expanded thyroid clonotypes above 0.001. Ophthalmopathy and stable hyperthyroidism were separated by a 13 V-J model.

Amplified TCR beta CDR3 regions derived from RNA transcripts. The HTBI set primed first-round TCR CDR3 RT-PCR. A single record per CDR3 protein comes from TCRdb applying MiXCR to the multiplex PCR reads. The sample holds 300,000 to 400,000 distinct CDR3 sequences, roughly an eighth seen once. This receptor was obtained from a woman aged 18-30 years with Graves' hyperthyroidism. V is TRBV7-2 and J is TRBJ2-1, with no clear D. Sequencing was done on a sample of blood. CDR3 sequence reads: CASSAPNEQFF. The CDR3 DNA is TGTGCCAGCAGCGCTCCGAATGAGCAGTTCTTC. The whole variable domain, filled in from reference TRBV7-2 and TRBJ2-1, reads GAGVSQSPSNKVTEKGKDVELRCDPISGHTALYWYRQSLGQGLEFLIYFQGNSAPDKSGLPSDRFSAERTGGSVSTLTIQRTQQEDSAVYLCASSAPNEQFFGPGTRLTVL.